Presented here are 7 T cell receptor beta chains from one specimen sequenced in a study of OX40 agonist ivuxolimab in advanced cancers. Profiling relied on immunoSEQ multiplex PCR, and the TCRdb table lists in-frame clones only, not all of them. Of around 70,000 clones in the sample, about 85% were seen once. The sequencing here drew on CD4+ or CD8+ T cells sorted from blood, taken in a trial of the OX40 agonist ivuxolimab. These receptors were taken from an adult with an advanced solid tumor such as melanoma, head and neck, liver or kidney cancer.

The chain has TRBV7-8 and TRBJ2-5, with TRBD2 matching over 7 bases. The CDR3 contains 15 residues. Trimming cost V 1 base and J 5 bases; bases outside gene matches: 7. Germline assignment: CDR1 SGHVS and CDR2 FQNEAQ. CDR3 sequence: CASSLEGGRLETQYF. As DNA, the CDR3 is TGTGCCAGCAGCTTAGAGGGCGGGAGATTGGAGACCCAGTACTTC.

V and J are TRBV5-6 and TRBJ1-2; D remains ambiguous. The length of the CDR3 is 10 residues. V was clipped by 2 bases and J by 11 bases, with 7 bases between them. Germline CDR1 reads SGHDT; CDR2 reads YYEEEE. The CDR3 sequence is CASSFTAYTF. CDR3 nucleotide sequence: TGTGCCAGCAGCTTTACCGCTTACACCTTC.

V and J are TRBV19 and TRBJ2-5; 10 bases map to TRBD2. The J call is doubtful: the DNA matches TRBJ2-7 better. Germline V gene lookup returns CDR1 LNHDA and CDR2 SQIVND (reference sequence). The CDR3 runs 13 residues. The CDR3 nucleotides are TGTGCCAGTAGGGCTAGCGGGAGCAACGAGCAGTACTTC. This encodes CASRASGSNEQYF.

CDR3 nucleotides: TGTGCCAGCAGTGAACGGGCGGCAGCCACTGAAGCTTTCTTT. Protein product: CASSERAAATEAFF. V usage is TRBV6-1 and J usage is TRBJ1-1; D gene uncertain. The CDR3 length is 14 residues. Deletions cut 2 bases from V and 4 bases from J, with 11 bases between. Germline V gives CDR1 MNHNS, CDR2 SASEGT.

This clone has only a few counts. CDR3 bases: TGCGCCAGCAGCACGGACAGTATAGGGACCCAGTACTTC. This translates into CASSTDSIGTQYF. V is TRBV5-1 and J is TRBJ2-5; a possible D gene is TRBD1 (6 bases). V lost 4 bases to trimming and J lost 7 bases, with 14 bases between them. CDR3 length: 13 residues. Germline CDR1 reads SGHRS; CDR2 reads YFSETQ.

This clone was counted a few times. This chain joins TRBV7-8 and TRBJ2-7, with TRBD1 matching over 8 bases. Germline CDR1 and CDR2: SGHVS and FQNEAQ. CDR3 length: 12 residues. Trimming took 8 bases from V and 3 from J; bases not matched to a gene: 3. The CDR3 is CASSGGRYEQYF. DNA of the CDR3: TGTGCCAGCTCAGGGGGCCGCTACGAGCAGTACTTC.

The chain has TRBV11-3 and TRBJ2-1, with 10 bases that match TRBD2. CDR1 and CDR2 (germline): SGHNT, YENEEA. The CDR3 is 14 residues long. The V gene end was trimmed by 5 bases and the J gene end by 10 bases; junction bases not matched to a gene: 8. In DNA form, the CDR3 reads TGTGCCAGCAGCCGTCTAGCGGGAGCCCCCGAGCAGTTCTTC. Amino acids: CASSRLAGAPEQFF.